This T cell receptor beta chain was profiled in a study of cytomegalovirus exposure and HLA in healthy donors. Study-level findings and limits: Altogether, 164 TCR beta chains were recorded as cytomegalovirus-associated.

An approximately 130-subject validation cohort, separate from the approximately 700-subject first cohort, supplied the donors. This clone was counted once. Its antigen is currently unknown. Here immunoSEQ multiplex PCR was the method, and the copy in TCRdb shows in-frame clones only, minus some. The table lists 70,000 or so clones, roughly 93% of them singletons. Germline-derived CDR1 and CDR2 are LNHNV and YYDKDF (reference sequence). V was clipped by 3 bases and J by 3 bases; unmatched bases: 3. This CDR3 comprises 15 residues. The origin of this receptor is a young woman in good health and CMV-seronegative. Source material: PBMCs. The chain carries TRBV15 and TRBJ2-7, with 12 bases fitting TRBD2. The CDR3 sequence is CATSRKTSGGYEQYF. The CDR3 bases are TGTGCCACCAGCAGGAAGACTAGCGGGGGCTACGAGCAGTACTTC. The whole variable domain, filled in from reference TRBV15 and TRBJ2-7, reads DAMVIQNPRYQVTQFGKPVTLSCSQTLNHNVMYWYQQKSSQAPKLLFHYYDKDFNNEADTPDNFQSRRPNTSFCFLDIRSPGLGDTAMYLCATSRKTSGGYEQYFGPGTRLTVT.